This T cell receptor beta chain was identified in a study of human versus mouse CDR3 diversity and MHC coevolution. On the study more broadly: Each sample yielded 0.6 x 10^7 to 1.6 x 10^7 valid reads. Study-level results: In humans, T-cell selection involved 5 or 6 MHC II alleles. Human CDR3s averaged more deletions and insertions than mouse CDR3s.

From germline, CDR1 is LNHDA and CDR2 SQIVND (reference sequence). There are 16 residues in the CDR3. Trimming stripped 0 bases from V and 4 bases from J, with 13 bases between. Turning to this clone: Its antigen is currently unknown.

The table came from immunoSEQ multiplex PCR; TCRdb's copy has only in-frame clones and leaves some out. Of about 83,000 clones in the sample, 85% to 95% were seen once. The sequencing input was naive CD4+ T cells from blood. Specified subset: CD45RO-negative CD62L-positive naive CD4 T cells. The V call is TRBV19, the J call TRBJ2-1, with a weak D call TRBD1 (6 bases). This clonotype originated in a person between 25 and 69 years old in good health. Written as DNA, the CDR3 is TGTGCCAGTAGTATAGATCGGTGGACAGAGTACAATGAGCAGTTCTTC. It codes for CASSIDRWTEYNEQFF.